These 23 T cell receptor beta chains came from one sample sequenced in a study of cytotoxic CD8 clonotypes in ibrutinib-treated CLL. Profiled with immunoSEQ multiplex PCR; TCRdb holds only in-frame clones, not every one. The table has 200,000 to 250,000 clones, roughly 70% seen once. This sample comprised PBMCs, obtained after 24 months of ibrutinib treatment. Receptors were obtained from a human donor with chronic lymphocytic leukemia.

The chain combines TRBV27 with TRBJ1-5, with TRBD1 matching over 10 bases. Losses at the gene ends were 5 bases for V and 11 bases for J; bases not matched to a gene: 12. This CDR3 spans 15 amino acids. Germline V gene sequence: CDR1 MNHEY, CDR2 SMNVEV (reference sequence). CDR3 amino acids: CASSTRQGAYVTQHF. The DNA for the CDR3 is TGTGCCAGCAGTACGCGACAGGGGGCGTATGTAACCCAGCATTTT.

The rearrangement joins TRBV11-2 to TRBJ1-5; weak D call: TRBD1 (6 bases). With 1 base removed from V and 11 bases from J, the gap between germline ends came to 18 bases. CDR1 is SGHAT and CDR2 is FQNNGV in the germline V gene. The CDR3 runs 15 residues. CDR3 residues: CASSLGGTGNTAQHF. The CDR3, as DNA: TGTGCCAGCAGCTTAGGAGGTACAGGGAATACGGCCCAGCATTTT.

This chain connects TRBV7-9 to TRBJ1-3; D call uncertain. Trimming took 2 bases from V and 8 from J, leaving 10 bases between them. Germline V gene data show CDR1 as SEHNR and CDR2 as FQNEAQ (reference sequence). This CDR3 is 13 amino acids long. The CDR3 bases are TGTGCCAGCAGCTTACGGGTTTTGGACACCATATATTTT. Its protein product is CASSLRVLDTIYF.

This chain's CDR3 is CASNNREGAYEQYF. For the CDR3, the DNA is TGTGCCAGCAACAACCGAGAGGGGGCCTACGAGCAGTACTTC. V usage is TRBV11-1 and J usage is TRBJ2-7; the D gene is possibly TRBD1 (6 bases). V lost 7 bases, J lost 2 bases, and 15 bases lay in between. Germline values: CDR1 SGHAT, CDR2 FQDESV (reference sequence). The CDR3 loop spans 14 amino acids.

This chain links TRBV6-6 with TRBJ2-1; D not resolved. Germline CDR1 reads MNHNY; CDR2 reads SVGAGI (reference sequence). Trimming took off 2 bases at V and 13 bases at J, with 12 bases between the two ends. The CDR3 spans 12 residues. CDR3 DNA sequence: TGTGCCAGCAGTTACGGAGAAGTAAGTCAGTTCTTC. Protein sequence: CASSYGEVSQFF.

This clone is a singleton in its sample. The V gene is TRBV7-9, the J gene TRBJ1-2, with unresolved D. This CDR3 contains 14 residues. Trimming left V 4 bases short and J 4 bases short, with 13 bases between. The germline V gene encodes CDR1 SEHNR and CDR2 FQNEAQ (reference sequence). The CDR3, as DNA: TGTGCCAGCAGCTCCCCTCCAGCGTTCTATGGCTACACCTTC. Protein sequence: CASSSPPAFYGYTF.

For this clone: The sample has other DNA sequences that encode this CDR3 too. The chain combines TRBV6-5 with TRBJ2-7, with 7 bases lining up with TRBD1. CDR1 and CDR2 from the germline V gene are MNHEY and SVGAGI. This CDR3 is 13 amino acids long. J was trimmed by 1 base and V by 5 bases; bases with no gene match: 2. CDR3 in amino acids: CASSRGQSYEQYF. CDR3 coding DNA: TGTGCCAGCAGTAGGGGACAGTCCTACGAGCAGTACTTC.

This rearrangement joins TRBV29-1 to TRBJ2-3; D perhaps matches TRBD1 (5 bases). The length of the CDR3 is 14 residues. Looked up from germline, CDR1 is SQVTM and CDR2 is ANQGSEA. The V and J ends lost 1 base and 0 bases respectively, with 8 bases between them. The chain's CDR3 is CSVEGGPSTDTQYF. In nucleotides, the CDR3 is TGCAGCGTTGAAGGGGGCCCTAGCACAGATACGCAGTATTTT.

This clone was counted a few times. The chain recombines TRBV10-3 with TRBJ1-2, with 9 positions matching TRBD1. The germline CDR1 and CDR2 sequences are ENHRY and SYGVKD. CDR3 size: 12 residues. Trimming removed 10 bases from V and 6 bases from J; junction bases left unmatched: 6. The CDR3 nucleotides read TGTGCCACACTGGGACAGGGCGATGGCTACACCTTC. The encoded protein is CATLGQGDGYTF.

This chain links TRBV6-5 with TRBJ2-7; D is tentatively TRBD1 or TRBD2 (5 bases each). Trimming cost V 3 bases and J 0 bases, with 12 bases left between them. The V gene's germline CDR1 is MNHEY and CDR2 SVGAGI. The CDR3 is made up of 15 amino acids. The CDR3 nucleotides are TGTGCCAGCAGTTATTCACGGGGCCGCTCCTACGAGCAGTACTTC. It encodes CASSYSRGRSYEQYF.

The chain carries TRBV4-3 and TRBJ2-7; D gene unclear. The V and J ends lost 1 base and 3 bases respectively, with 10 bases between them. This CDR3 region has 14 residues. The germline gives CDR1 LGHNA, CDR2 YSLEER. DNA for the CDR3: TGCGCCAGCAGCCAAGGGACCCCAGGCTACGAGCAGTACTTC. It is translated as CASSQGTPGYEQYF.

V and J are TRBV4-3 and TRBJ2-3; 15 bases map to TRBD2. V was pared by 4 bases and J by 5 bases, with 10 bases of the junction left unmatched. The CDR3 is 18 residues long. Germline loops: CDR1 LGHNA, CDR2 YSLEER. The CDR3 sequence: CASSPGLAGGPSVDTQYF. The CDR3 bases are TGCGCCAGCAGCCCCGGACTAGCGGGAGGGCCTTCTGTAGATACGCAGTATTTT.

This sequence joins TRBV15 and TRBJ1-2; the D is unclear. V was pared by 0 bases and J by 8 bases, with 7 bases between. Germline V CDR1 and CDR2: LNHNV, YYDKDF (reference sequence). There are 12 residues in the CDR3. In nucleotides, the CDR3 is TGTGCCACCAGCAGAGATCGGGCCGGCTACACCTTC. It codes for CATSRDRAGYTF.

V usage is TRBV5-1 and J usage is TRBJ2-2; D is uncertain. The CDR3 consists of 15 residues. Germline V gene data show CDR1 as SGHRS and CDR2 as YFSETQ. With 2 bases removed from V and 1 base from J, the gap between germline ends came to 9 bases. The chain's CDR3 is CASSLSPRNTGELFF. CDR3 in DNA: TGCGCCAGCAGCTTATCCCCACGGAACACCGGGGAGCTGTTTTTT.

This clone was recorded at least ten times. The chain couples TRBV18 to TRBJ2-2, with 7 bases fitting TRBD1. The CDR3 runs to 15 residues. Germline-derived CDR1 and CDR2 are KGHSH and LQKENI. V was pared by 3 bases and J by 6 bases, with 7 bases of the junction left unmatched. CDR3 amino acids: CASSPHRGPSGELFF. In DNA form, the CDR3 reads TGTGCCAGCTCACCGCACAGGGGTCCTTCCGGGGAGCTGTTTTTT.

The table lists this clone with a few counts. The rearrangement links TRBV9 to TRBJ1-5; D is undetermined. This CDR3 region has 15 residues. V lost 4 bases and J lost 0, with 11 bases in between. The germline V gene encodes CDR1 SGDLS and CDR2 YYNGEE. Here the CDR3 reads CASSPDGDSNQPQHF. CDR3 in DNA: TGTGCCAGCAGCCCCGACGGGGATAGCAATCAGCCCCAGCATTTT. Based on the CDR3 plus reference TRBV9 and TRBJ1-5, the full variable domain is DSGVTQTPKHLITATGQRVTLRCSPRSGDLSVYWYQQSLDQGLQFLIQYYNGEERAKGNILERFSAQQFPDLHSELNLSSLELGDSALYFCASSPDGDSNQPQHFGDGTRLSIL.

The V and J genes are TRBV10-3 and TRBJ1-2, with 7 bases that match TRBD1. Germline CDR1 is ENHRY and CDR2 is SYGVKD. V shed 3 bases, J shed 7 bases, and the junction held 14 bases outside the gene matches. The CDR3 is made up of 16 amino acids. The CDR3 bases are TGTGCCATCAGTGACCCTACCCAGGGGGGCATTACTGGCTACACCTTC. Its translation: CAISDPTQGGITGYTF.

This chain connects TRBV19 to TRBJ1-2; 7 bases are a match to TRBD1. J lost 6 bases, V lost 5 bases, and 6 bases had no gene match. The CDR3 is 13 residues long. Per germline, CDR1 LNHDA and CDR2 SQIVND (reference sequence). This chain's CDR3 is CASSYQGVDGYTF. CDR3 coding DNA: TGTGCCAGTAGTTACCAGGGGGTGGATGGCTACACCTTC.

A single count supports this clone. The V call is TRBV13, the J call TRBJ1-5; possibly TRBD1 for D (5 bases). V lost 5 bases to trimming and J lost 8 bases, with 16 bases between them. Germline CDR1 and CDR2: PRHDT and FYEKMQ (reference sequence). This CDR3 has 14 residues. For the CDR3, the DNA is TGTGCCAGCAGCGACGGGCAGGGCTTGGAGCCCCAGCATTTT. This codes for CASSDGQGLEPQHF.

The chain carries TRBV4-2 and TRBJ2-1; a possible D gene is TRBD2 (7 bases). This CDR3 has 16 residues. Germline CDR1 is LGHNA and CDR2 is YNFKEQ. Trimming shortened V by 0 bases and J by 7 bases, and 16 bases separated the two germline ends. Here the CDR3 DNA reads TGTGCCAGCAGCCAAGATGGGGGGGGCAATAAAAATGAGCAGTTCTTC. As protein: CASSQDGGGNKNEQFF.

The chain couples TRBV11-3 to TRBJ2-1; the match to TRBD2 covers 9 bases. Trimming at V came to 1 base and at J to 7 bases, leaving 5 bases not matched to a gene. The CDR3 loop spans 15 amino acids. The germline gives CDR1 SGHNT, CDR2 YENEEA. Written as DNA, the CDR3 is TGTGCCAGCAGCTTAGTAGCGGGAGAATTTAATGAGCAGTTCTTC. Its protein is CASSLVAGEFNEQFF.

This rearrangement joins TRBV7-3 to TRBJ1-1; no definite D call. V lost 5 bases and J lost 3, with 10 bases in between. The CDR3 totals 13 residues. Per the germline V gene, CDR1 is SGHTA and CDR2 is FQGTGA. The CDR3 spells CASSRRVDTEAFF. The CDR3 region has the DNA TGTGCCAGCAGCCGGCGGGTTGACACTGAAGCTTTCTTT.

V and J are TRBV5-6 and TRBJ1-4; no definite D call. The CDR3 sequence is 11 residues long. CDR1 SGHDT and CDR2 YYEEEE come from the germline V gene. V shed 0 bases and J shed 6 bases, with 0 bases lying between them. CDR3 sequence (DNA): TGTGCCAGCAGCTTGGATGAAAAACTGTTTTTT. Translated, it gives CASSLDEKLFF.